This T cell receptor beta chain was sequenced in a study of CD8 T cells in Susac syndrome. With random hexamers, reverse transcription was performed on about 0.5 to 1 ug of RNA. TCRdb passed the immunoSEQ multiplex PCR reads through MiXCR, listing each CDR3 protein once. The sample carries some 170,000 distinct CDR3 sequences, approximately 95% recorded once. The CDR3 is 15 amino acids. The V gene lost 4 bases and the J gene lost 0 bases, with 10 bases spanning the gap. CDR1 is LGHDT and CDR2 is YNNKEL in the germline V gene (reference sequence). The chain links TRBV3-1 to TRBJ1-3, with unresolved D. Sequenced input: CD4+ T cells from PBMCs. The TCR originated in a human donor with multiple sclerosis. CDR3 amino acids: CASSPWTSSGNTIYF. For the CDR3, the DNA is TGTGCCAGCAGCCCGTGGACCAGCTCTGGAAACACCATATATTTT.